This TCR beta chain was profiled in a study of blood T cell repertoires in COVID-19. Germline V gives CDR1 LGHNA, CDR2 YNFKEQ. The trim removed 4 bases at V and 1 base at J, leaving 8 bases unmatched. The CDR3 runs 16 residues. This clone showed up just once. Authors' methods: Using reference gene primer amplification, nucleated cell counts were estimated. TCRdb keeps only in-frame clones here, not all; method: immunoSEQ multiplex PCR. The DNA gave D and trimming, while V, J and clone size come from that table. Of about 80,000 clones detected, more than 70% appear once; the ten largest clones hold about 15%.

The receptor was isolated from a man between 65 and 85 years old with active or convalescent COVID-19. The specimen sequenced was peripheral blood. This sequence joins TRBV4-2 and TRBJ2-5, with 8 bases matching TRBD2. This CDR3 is CASSPASSGVQETQYF. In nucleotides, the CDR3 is TGTGCCAGCAGCCCAGCAAGTAGCGGGGTCCAAGAGACCCAGTACTTC.